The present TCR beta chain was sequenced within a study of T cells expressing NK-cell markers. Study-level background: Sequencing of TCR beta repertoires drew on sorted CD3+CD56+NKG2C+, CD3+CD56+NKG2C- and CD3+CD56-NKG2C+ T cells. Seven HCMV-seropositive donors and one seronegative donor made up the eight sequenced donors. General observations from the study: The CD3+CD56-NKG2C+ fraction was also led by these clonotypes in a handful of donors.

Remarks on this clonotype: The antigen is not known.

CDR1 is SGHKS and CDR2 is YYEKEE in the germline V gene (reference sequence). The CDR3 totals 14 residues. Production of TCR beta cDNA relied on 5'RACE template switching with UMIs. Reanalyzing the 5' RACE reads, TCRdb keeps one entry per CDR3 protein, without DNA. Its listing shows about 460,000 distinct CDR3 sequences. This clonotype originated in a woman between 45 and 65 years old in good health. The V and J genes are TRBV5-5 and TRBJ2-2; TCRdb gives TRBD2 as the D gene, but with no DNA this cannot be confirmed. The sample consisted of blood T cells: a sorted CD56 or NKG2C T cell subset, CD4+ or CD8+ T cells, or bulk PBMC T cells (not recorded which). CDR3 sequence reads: CASSYGSPTGELFF.